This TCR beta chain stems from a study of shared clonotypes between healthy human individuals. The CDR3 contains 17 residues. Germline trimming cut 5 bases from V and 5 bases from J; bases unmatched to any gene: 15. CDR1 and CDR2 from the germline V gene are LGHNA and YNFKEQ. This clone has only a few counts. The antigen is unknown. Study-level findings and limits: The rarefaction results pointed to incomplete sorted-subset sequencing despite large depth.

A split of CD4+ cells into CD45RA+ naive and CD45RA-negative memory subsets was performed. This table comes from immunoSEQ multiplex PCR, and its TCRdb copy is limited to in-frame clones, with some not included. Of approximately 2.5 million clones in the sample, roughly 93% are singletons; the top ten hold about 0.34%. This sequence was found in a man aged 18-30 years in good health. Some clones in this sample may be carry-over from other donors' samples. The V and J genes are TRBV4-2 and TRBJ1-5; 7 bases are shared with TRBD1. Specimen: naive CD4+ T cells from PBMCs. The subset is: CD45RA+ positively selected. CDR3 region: CASSTSRGQVADQPQHF. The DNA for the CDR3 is TGTGCCAGCAGCACAAGTCGAGGACAGGTAGCCGATCAGCCCCAGCATTTT.